The source of this T cell receptor beta chain is a study of cytomegalovirus exposure and HLA in healthy donors. Study in general: The 500 to 750 first-cohort repertoires and the 95 to 150 validation repertoires shared the same platform, a later analysis reported. General observations from the study: Subsequent analysis of the roughly 120 validation repertoires found a tendency for first-cohort TCR clusters to co-occur. Investigators reported 150 to 200 TCR beta chains as tied to cytomegalovirus.

The assay was immunoSEQ multiplex PCR, and TCRdb's table has in-frame clones only and misses some. Seen here are 65,000 to 75,000 clones, around 94% observed once, and the top ten hold under 2%. This CDR3 is built from 15 residues. V shed 3 bases, J shed 2 bases, and the junction held 5 bases outside the gene matches. CDR1 and CDR2 (germline): LNHNV, YYDKDF (reference sequence). In this sample, this clone turned up a few times. Its antigen is still unknown. The donors were part of the approximately 120-subject validation cohort, which stood apart from the approximately 700-subject first cohort. The V gene is TRBV15, the J gene TRBJ2-7, with 9 bases that match TRBD1. The sample consisted of PBMCs. The receptor was isolated from a man between 18 and 35 years old in good health and CMV-seropositive. In DNA, the CDR3 is TGTGCCACCAGCAGGGACAGGGGTAACGCCTACGAGCAGTACTTC. Protein product: CATSRDRGNAYEQYF. Full variable domain (rest looked up from reference TRBV15 and TRBJ2-7): DAMVIQNPRYQVTQFGKPVTLSCSQTLNHNVMYWYQQKSSQAPKLLFHYYDKDFNNEADTPDNFQSRRPNTSFCFLDIRSPGLGDTAMYLCATSRDRGNAYEQYFGPGTRLTVT.